One and the same sample provided the 8 T cell receptor beta chains below, sequenced in a study of blood T cells in healthy people across ages (dated by TCRdb to the mid-2010s). The method behind the library was 5' RACE. Sequencing relied on an Illumina HiSeq 2500. A second PCR of about 6 to 11 cycles was run with a J-beta primer mix and a sample-barcoded 5' primer. Using fastp trimming at Q25 and MiXCR clonotype assembly, TCRdb reanalyzed the public sequencing data and kept in-frame beta chains. Rows with a matching CDR3 protein are joined into one entry that keeps the most common DNA and genes. The sample records about 700,000 distinct CDR3 sequences, roughly 32% of which are singletons. The ten largest clones capture less than 20% of the sample. Sequenced: blood. The receptors shown here come from a woman of 80 years or more in good health. Donor details come from another sample of the same person, matched by shared clones.

A remark on this clonotype: A much larger clone differs from this one at a single base, so this may be a read error. V gene TRBV5-1 combines with J gene TRBJ2-1, with 12 bases matching TRBD1. J was trimmed by 10 bases and V by 4 bases; bases with no gene match: 12. Germline V gene data show CDR1 as SGHRS and CDR2 as YFSETQ. The CDR3 runs to 16 residues. This CDR3 reads CASSRSPGQGAQEQFF. Written as DNA, the CDR3 is TGCGCCAGCAGCCGAAGCCCGGGACAGGGGGCACAGGAGCAGTTCTTC.

This clonotype was counted many times. This chain connects TRBV7-9 to TRBJ2-3, with D perhaps TRBD1 (6 bases). Germline V CDR1 and CDR2: SEHNR, FQNEAQ (reference sequence). V lost 5 bases and J 1 base, leaving 13 bases between the germline ends. This CDR3 contains 15 residues. CDR3 region: CASSPGDTRTDTQYF. In nucleotides, the CDR3 is TGTGCCAGCAGCCCCGGGGACACCCGCACAGATACGCAGTATTTT.

This clonotype was seen repeatedly, ten times or more. The chain is built from TRBV3-1 and TRBJ2-1; D may match TRBD1 or TRBD2 (5 bases each). The CDR3 is 15 amino acids. Trimming took 4 bases from V and 3 from J, leaving 13 bases between them. Per the germline V gene, CDR1 is LGHDT and CDR2 is YNNKEL (reference sequence). The CDR3 DNA reads as TGTGCCAGCAGCCTCCAATGGGACCTCTACAATGAGCAGTTCTTC. It encodes CASSLQWDLYNEQFF.

The chain has TRBV20-1 and TRBJ2-1; 11 nucleotides align to TRBD2. Germline CDR1 is DFQATT and CDR2 is SNEGSKA (reference sequence). V shed 6 bases, J shed 6 bases, and the junction held 10 bases outside the gene matches. This CDR3 contains 15 residues. The CDR3 here is CSAWTSGHTCNEQFF. The CDR3 region has the DNA TGCAGTGCGTGGACTAGCGGGCATACATGCAATGAGCAGTTCTTC.

On this clonotype: This likely comes from a read error, as the CDR3 has no conserved phenylalanine or tryptophan at its end. This chain links TRBV11-2 with TRBJ2-5; 14 bases match TRBD2. Germline-derived CDR1 and CDR2 are SGHAT and FQNNGV. This CDR3 region has 15 residues. J was trimmed by 4 bases and V by 6 bases; bases with no gene match: 4. The CDR3 reads CASSTGLAGVETQYC. The CDR3 bases are TGTGCCAGCAGTACGGGACTAGCGGGGGTAGAGACCCAGTACTGC.

This clonotype was seen ten or more times. With a much larger clone just one base away, this may be a read error. The chain links TRBV2 to TRBJ1-6; 11 nucleotides line up with TRBD1. The CDR3 contains 16 residues. CDR1 is SNHLY, CDR2 FYNNEI, per germline. The DNA for the CDR3 is TGTGCCAGCACCTTGGACAGGGGGCACTATAATTCACCCCCCCACTTT. This encodes CASTLDRGHYNSPPHF. Based on the CDR3 plus reference TRBV2 and TRBJ1-6, the full variable domain is EPEVTQTPSHQVTQMGQEVILRCVPISNHLYFYWYRQILGQKVEFLVSFYNNEISEKSEIFDDQFSVERPDGSNFTLKIRSTKLEDSAMYFCASTLDRGHYNSPPHFGNGTRLTVT.

The gene calls are TRBV6-6 and TRBJ2-2; a possible D gene is TRBD1 (6 bases). V lost 6 bases, J lost 7 bases, and 12 bases lay in between. The CDR3 is made up of 13 amino acids. Germline-derived CDR1 and CDR2 are MNHNY and SVGAGI (reference sequence). This chain's CDR3 is CASSLYRDGELFF. The CDR3 nucleotides are TGTGCCAGCAGCCTTTACAGGGACGGGGAGCTGTTTTTT.

This chain connects TRBV7-2 to TRBJ2-4, with D tentatively TRBD1 (6 bases). TRBJ2-7 matches the DNA end more closely, so the J call is doubtful. The CDR3 length is 14 residues. Germline V gives CDR1 SGHTA, CDR2 FQGNSA. The CDR3 nucleotides read TGTGCCAGCAGCTTCAGGGGTATCACCGACGAGCAGTACTTC. Translated, it gives CASSFRGITDEQYF.